This TCR beta chain is drawn from a study of CD4 T cells in relation to SARS-CoV-2 and coronaviruses. The CDR3 is 15 amino acids. The V segment lost 7 bases and the J segment 6 bases; nucleotides outside the gene matches: 8. Per the germline V gene, CDR1 is MNHEY and CDR2 is SVGAGI. Only in-frame clones appear in the TCRdb table, and some are missing; sequencing was by immunoSEQ multiplex PCR. The sample contains 65,000 or so clones, about 94% of which appear only once. CD4+ T cells from unexposed donors were obtained before the COVID-19 pandemic (2011-2018). J is TRBJ2-1 and V is TRBV6-5; TRBD1 matches at 11 bases. The source is a human donor in good health. The sample was naive CD4+ T cells from PBMCs. The subset: naive CD4+ T cells isolated by negative enrichment. The chain's CDR3 is CASTEQGTGGNEQFF. CDR3 DNA sequence: TGTGCCAGCACCGAGCAAGGGACAGGGGGCAATGAGCAGTTCTTC.